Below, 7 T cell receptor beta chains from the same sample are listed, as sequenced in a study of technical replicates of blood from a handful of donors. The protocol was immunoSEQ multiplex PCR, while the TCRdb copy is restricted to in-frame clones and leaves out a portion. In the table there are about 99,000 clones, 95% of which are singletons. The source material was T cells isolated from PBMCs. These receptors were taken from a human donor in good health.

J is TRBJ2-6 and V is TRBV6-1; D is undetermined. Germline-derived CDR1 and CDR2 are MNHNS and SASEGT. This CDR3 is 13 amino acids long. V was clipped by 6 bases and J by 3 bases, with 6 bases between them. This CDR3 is CASRPSGANVLTF. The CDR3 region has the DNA TGTGCCAGCAGGCCTAGTGGGGCCAACGTCCTGACTTTC.

CDR3 sequence reads: CASSPLGGWETQYF. The CDR3 DNA reads TGCGCCAGCAGCCCCCTCGGCGGGTGGGAGACCCAGTACTTC. The J gene is TRBJ2-5, the V gene TRBV4-1; the D gene is possibly TRBD2 (5 bases). From germline, CDR1 is MGHRA and CDR2 YSYEKL. The CDR3 has 14 amino acids. V was pared by 4 bases and J by 5 bases, with 14 bases between.

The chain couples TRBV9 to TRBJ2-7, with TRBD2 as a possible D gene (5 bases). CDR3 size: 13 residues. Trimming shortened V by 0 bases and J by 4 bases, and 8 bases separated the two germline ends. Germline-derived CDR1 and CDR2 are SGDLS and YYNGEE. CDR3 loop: CASSVAGTYEQYF. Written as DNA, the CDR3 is TGTGCCAGCAGCGTAGCGGGAACTTACGAGCAGTACTTC. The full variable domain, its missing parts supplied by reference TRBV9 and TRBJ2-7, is DSGVTQTPKHLITATGQRVTLRCSPRSGDLSVYWYQQSLDQGLQFLIQYYNGEERAKGNILERFSAQQFPDLHSELNLSSLELGDSALYFCASSVAGTYEQYFGPGTRLTVT.

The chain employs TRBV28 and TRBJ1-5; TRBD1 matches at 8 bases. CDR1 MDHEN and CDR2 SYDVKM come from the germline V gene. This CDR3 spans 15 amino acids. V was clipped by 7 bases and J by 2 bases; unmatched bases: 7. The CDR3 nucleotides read TGTGCCAGCAACCCGGACAGGGACGGCAATCAGCCCCAGCATTTT. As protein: CASNPDRDGNQPQHF.

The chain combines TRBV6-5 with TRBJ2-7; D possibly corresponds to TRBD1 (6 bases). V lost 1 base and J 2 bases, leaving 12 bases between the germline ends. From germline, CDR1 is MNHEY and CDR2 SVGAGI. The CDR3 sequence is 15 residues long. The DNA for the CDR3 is TGTGCCAGCAGTTACTTTCCCGACAGGACCTACGAGCAGTACTTC. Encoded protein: CASSYFPDRTYEQYF.

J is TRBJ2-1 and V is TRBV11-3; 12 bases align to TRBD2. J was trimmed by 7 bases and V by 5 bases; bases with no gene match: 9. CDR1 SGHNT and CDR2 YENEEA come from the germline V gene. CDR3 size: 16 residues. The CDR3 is CASSLRTSGAHNEQFF. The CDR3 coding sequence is TGTGCCAGCAGCCTCCGGACTAGCGGGGCCCATAATGAGCAGTTCTTC.

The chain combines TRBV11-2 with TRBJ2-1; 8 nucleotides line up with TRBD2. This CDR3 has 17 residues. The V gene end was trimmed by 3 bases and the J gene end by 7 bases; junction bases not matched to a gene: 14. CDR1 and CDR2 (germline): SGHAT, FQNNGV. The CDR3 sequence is CASSLVFSGGPSNEQFF. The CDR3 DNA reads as TGTGCCAGCAGCTTGGTCTTCTCGGGAGGGCCTTCGAATGAGCAGTTCTTC.